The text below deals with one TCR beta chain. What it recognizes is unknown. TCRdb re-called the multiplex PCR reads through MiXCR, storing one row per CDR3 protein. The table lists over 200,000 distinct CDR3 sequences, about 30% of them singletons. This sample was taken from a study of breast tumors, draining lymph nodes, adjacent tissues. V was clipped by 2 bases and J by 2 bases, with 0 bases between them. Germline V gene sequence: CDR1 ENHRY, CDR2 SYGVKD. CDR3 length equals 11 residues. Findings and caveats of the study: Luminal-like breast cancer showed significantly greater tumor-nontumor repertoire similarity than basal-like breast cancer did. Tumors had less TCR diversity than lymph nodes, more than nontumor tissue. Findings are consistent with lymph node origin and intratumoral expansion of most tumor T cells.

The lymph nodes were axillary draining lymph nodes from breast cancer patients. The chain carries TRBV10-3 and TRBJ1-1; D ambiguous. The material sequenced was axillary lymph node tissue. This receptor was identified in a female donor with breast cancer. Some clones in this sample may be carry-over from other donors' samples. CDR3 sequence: CAISENTEAFF. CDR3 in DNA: TGTGCCATCAGTGAGAACACTGAAGCTTTCTTT.